The rows below give T cell receptor beta chains drawn from one sample of a study of glioma-infiltrating T cells. TCRdb re-called the multiplex PCR reads through MiXCR, storing one row per CDR3 protein. The sample records around 170,000 distinct CDR3 sequences, about 40% being singletons. The specimen was glioma tissue, nonneoplastic brain tissue, or PBMCs (not recorded which). All receptors come from a human donor with low-grade glioma or glioblastoma, undergoing nonglioma brain surgery, or in good health (not recorded which). The CDR3 runs from the conserved cysteine through the conserved F or W. Fields, in order: clone size, J gene, D gene, V gene, CDR3 DNA, CDR3 protein. A D gene is named only where the DNA matches it firmly. Part of the rows lack a size; the others show once, few, many or a class for expanded clones.

few TRBJ1-5 TRBD1 TRBV12-3/TRBV12-4 TGTGCCAGCAGTGAGGACAGGGACCCCTCGGAGCCCCAGCATTTT CASSEDRDPSEPQHF
NA TRBJ2-3 NA TRBV20-1 TGCAGTGCTAGAGAAGAAGGAACAGATACGCAGTATTTT CSAREEGTDTQYF
many TRBJ2-1 TRBD2 TRBV6-1 TGTGCCAGCAGTAAATCTTCTAGCGGTACCTACAATGAGCAGTTCTTC CASSKSSSGTYNEQFF
few TRBJ2-2 NA TRBV28 TGTGCCAGCATTCCAGGCGAACCCTACACCGGGGAGCTGTTTTTT CASIPGEPYTGELFF
many TRBJ1-2 TRBD1 TRBV20-1 TGCAGTGCTAGAGATCTGACAGGGACCGACTATGGCTACACCTTC CSARDLTGTDYGYTF
NA TRBJ2-1 NA TRBV2 TGTGCCAGCAGATTGGCGGCCCAGGACAATGAGCAGTTCTTC CASRLAAQDNEQFF
many TRBJ1-3 NA TRBV15 TGTGCCACCAGCAGAGAACGGTACTCTGGAAACACCATATATTTT CATSRERYSGNTIYF
many TRBJ2-2 TRBD2 TRBV28 TGTGCCAGCAGTTTACTAGCGGGAGGCGGGGAGCTGTTTTTT CASSLLAGGGELFF
NA TRBJ2-2 NA TRBV5-1 TGCGCCAGCAGCATGGAATTATCGGGGGAGCTGTTTTTT CASSMELSGELFF
many TRBJ2-7 TRBD2 TRBV7-9 TGTGCCAGCAGCTTAGCGGGAGGGGTCGGCAACGAGCAGTACTTC CASSLAGGVGNEQYF
many TRBJ1-2 NA TRBV2 TGTGCCAGCAGGTCGGGACGCTCTAACTATGGCTACACCTTC CASRSGRSNYGYTF
NA TRBJ1-5 NA TRBV28 TGTGCCATCAGACAAACATGGTCTTTACAGCCCCAGCATTTT CAIRQTWSLQPQHF
NA TRBJ2-7 NA TRBV11-2 TGTGCCAGCAGTCAATCTGGCGTCGAGCAGTACTTC CASSQSGVEQYF
few TRBJ2-1 TRBD1 TRBV2 TGTGCCAGCGTTCGTGACAGGGGATGGAATGAGCAGTTCTTC CASVRDRGWNEQFF
many TRBJ2-2 NA TRBV25-1 TGTGCCAGCAAGTCAGGTCAATGGACCGGGGAGCTGTTTTTT CASKSGQWTGELFF
NA TRBJ2-7 NA TRBV20-1 TGCAGTGATAGAGATGGGAGGAGCCTCTCCTACGAGCAGTACTTC CSDRDGRSLSYEQYF
few TRBJ2-6 NA TRBV5-1 TGCGCCAGCAGCTTCCCCGACTCTGGGGCCAACGTCCTGACTTTC CASSFPDSGANVLTF